One and the same sample provided the 28 T cell receptor beta chains below, sequenced in a study of shared T cell receptors in the human thymus. The table came from immunoSEQ multiplex PCR; TCRdb's copy has only in-frame clones and leaves some out. The sample shows hundreds of thousands of clones, approximately 88% of them seen only once. Separately, the same data were catalogued under a study of human thymus T cells.

The sequenced material came from thymocytes. The receptor source for this set is a boy younger than two with a congenital heart defect.

The chain links TRBV10-2 to TRBJ2-1; D perhaps matches TRBD1 (5 bases). V lost 7 bases to trimming and J lost 12 bases, with 16 bases between them. The germline V gene has CDR1 WSHSY and CDR2 SAAADI. There are 12 residues in the CDR3. This chain's CDR3 is CASNPSKRGQFF. The CDR3 DNA is TGCGCCAGCAATCCTAGTAAAAGGGGGCAGTTCTTC.

V is TRBV5-5 and J is TRBJ2-7; D is possibly TRBD1 (6 bases). Trimming removed 4 bases at V and 0 bases at J, with 11 bases between. Germline V gives CDR1 SGHKS, CDR2 YYEKEE (reference sequence). The length of the CDR3 is 14 residues. In DNA form, the CDR3 reads TGTGCCAGCAGCAATTCACAGGGCTCCTACGAGCAGTACTTC. This sequence encodes CASSNSQGSYEQYF.

In regard to this clone: The germline gene is not matched at one end of the junction; a read error may be the cause. The chain employs TRBV29-1 and TRBJ1-1; a possible D gene is TRBD1 (6 bases). Germline CDR1 and CDR2: SQVTM and ANQGSEA. The CDR3 length is 12 residues. Here the CDR3 DNA reads TGCAGCGGTGAACAGGGGAACACTGAAGCTTTCTTT. This translates into CSGEQGNTEAFF.

The V gene is TRBV19, the J gene TRBJ2-1; 9 bases map to TRBD2. J gave up 7 bases and V 3 bases, and 7 bases lay outside the gene matches. CDR3 length equals 15 residues. Germline CDR1 is LNHDA and CDR2 is SQIVND (reference sequence). The DNA of the CDR3 is TGTGCCAGTAGTATTTTTGGCGGGAGGGATAATGAGCAGTTCTTC. Protein sequence: CASSIFGGRDNEQFF.

This sequence joins TRBV4-2 and TRBJ2-5, with a possible D match to TRBD1 (6 bases). Germline assignment: CDR1 LGHNA and CDR2 YNFKEQ. The length of the CDR3 is 18 residues. Trimming shortened V by 0 bases and J by 5 bases, and 22 bases separated the two germline ends. CDR3 DNA sequence: TGTGCCAGCAGCCAAGATCTGCGGGCGGACAGCCCATTCGAGACCCAGTACTTC. The encoded protein is CASSQDLRADSPFETQYF.

The V and J genes are TRBV29-1 and TRBJ2-7, with D possibly matching TRBD2 (5 bases). This CDR3 is 17 amino acids long. The ends were cut back, 8 bases at V and 0 bases at J, with 26 bases in the middle. Germline V gene data show CDR1 as SQVTM and CDR2 as ANQGSEA. As DNA, the CDR3 is TGCAGCCCCCAAGGACCCGCAGTGACTAAGGGCTCCTACGAGCAGTACTTC. Protein: CSPQGPAVTKGSYEQYF.

This clone occurred a few times. This rearrangement joins TRBV5-5 to TRBJ2-7; TRBD2 matches 9 bases. Trimming cost V 2 bases and J 3 bases; bases outside gene matches: 3. CDR3 length equals 14 residues. CDR1 and CDR2 (germline): SGHKS, YYEKEE (reference sequence). The CDR3 DNA is TGTGCCAGCAGCTTTCGGACTAGCGACTACGAGCAGTACTTC. Encoded protein: CASSFRTSDYEQYF.

The chain joins TRBV27 to TRBJ2-1; D is unclear. Trimming left V 1 base short and J 0 bases short, with 10 bases between. The CDR3 loop spans 16 amino acids. Germline V CDR1 and CDR2: MNHEY, SMNVEV (reference sequence). In DNA form, the CDR3 reads TGTGCCAGCAGTTTATTGGCCAGGATCTCCTACAATGAGCAGTTCTTC. Residues: CASSLLARISYNEQFF.

CDR3 sequence reads: CASSLIPFFGTSRYEQYF. CDR3 coding DNA: TGTGCCAGCAGCTTAATCCCTTTTTTCGGGACTAGCCGATACGAGCAGTACTTC. The chain is built from TRBV11-2 and TRBJ2-7; 9 bases are a match to TRBD2. This CDR3 spans 18 amino acids. The germline gives CDR1 SGHAT, CDR2 FQNNGV. V lost 2 bases, J lost 4 bases, and 15 bases stayed unmatched.

The chain recombines TRBV27 with TRBJ2-3; the match to TRBD1 covers 7 bases. Germline values: CDR1 MNHEY, CDR2 SMNVEV (reference sequence). The CDR3 totals 15 residues. Trimming took 4 bases from V and 2 from J; bases not matched to a gene: 6. The CDR3 region has the DNA TGTGCCAGCAGTTCTGGACAGGACAACACAGATACGCAGTATTTT. It codes for CASSSGQDNTDTQYF.

V and J are TRBV4-2 and TRBJ2-1, with 8 nucleotides matching TRBD1. The CDR3 sequence is 13 residues long. J was trimmed by 3 bases and V by 8 bases; bases with no gene match: 3. CDR1 is LGHNA, CDR2 YNFKEQ, per germline. For the CDR3, the DNA is TGTGCCAGCCGCGACAGGGGCTACAATGAGCAGTTCTTC. Encoded protein: CASRDRGYNEQFF.

This chain links TRBV5-6 with TRBJ2-3; D is unresolved. CDR1 and CDR2 (germline): SGHDT, YYEEEE. Trimming cost V 5 bases and J 2 bases, with 9 bases left between them. The CDR3 is made up of 13 amino acids. CDR3 in amino acids: CASSPDFTDTQYF. CDR3 bases: TGTGCCAGCAGTCCCGACTTCACAGATACGCAGTATTTT.

The rearrangement uses TRBV4-3 and TRBJ2-1; TRBD2 agrees at 12 bases. Germline loops: CDR1 LGHNA, CDR2 YSLEER. The CDR3 is 16 amino acids. Germline trimming cut 0 bases from V and 8 bases from J; bases unmatched to any gene: 5. CDR3 nucleotide sequence: TGCGCCAGCAGCCAAGATAGGACTAGCGGGGTTTATGAGCAGTTCTTC. Translating it yields CASSQDRTSGVYEQFF.

The V and J genes are TRBV7-9 and TRBJ2-5; D unclear. The length of the CDR3 is 12 residues. CDR1 is SEHNR and CDR2 is FQNEAQ in the germline V gene (reference sequence). The V gene lost 5 bases and the J gene lost 2 bases, with 6 bases spanning the gap. In DNA, the CDR3 is TGTGCCAGCAGCCCCGGTCAAGAGACCCAGTACTTC. Translation: CASSPGQETQYF.

The chain combines TRBV5-8 with TRBJ2-5; TRBD2 matches at 11 bases. CDR1 is SGHTS and CDR2 is YDEGEE in the germline V gene. V lost 0 bases and J lost 4; bases outside the gene matches: 8. The CDR3 has 17 amino acids. In nucleotides, the CDR3 is TGTGCCAGCAGCTTGGCCCAAACTAGCGGGAGTGGAGAGACCCAGTACTTC. Residues: CASSLAQTSGSGETQYF.

This chain uses TRBV11-2 with TRBJ2-5; TRBD1 matches at 9 bases. J was trimmed by 5 bases and V by 3 bases; bases with no gene match: 10. Per the germline V gene, CDR1 is SGHAT and CDR2 is FQNNGV. CDR3 size: 16 residues. The CDR3 DNA sequence: TGTGCCAGCAGCTTCCCCGGGACAGGGAGTATCGAGACCCAGTACTTC. This encodes CASSFPGTGSIETQYF.

CDR3 amino acids: CASSYDRGVYNEQFF. CDR3 DNA sequence: TGTGCCAGCAGCTACGACAGGGGGGTCTACAATGAGCAGTTCTTC. The rearrangement joins TRBV7-8 to TRBJ2-1; 9 positions agree with TRBD1. Looked up from germline, CDR1 is SGHVS and CDR2 is FQNEAQ. CDR3 length equals 15 residues. Losses at the gene ends were 4 bases for V and 3 bases for J; bases not matched to a gene: 4. Full variable domain (missing parts from reference TRBV7-8 and TRBJ2-1): GAGVSQSPRYKVAKRGQDVALRCDPISGHVSLFWYQQALGQGPEFLTYFQNEAQLDKSGLPSDRFFAERPEGSVSTLKIQRTQQEDSAVYLCASSYDRGVYNEQFFGPGTRLTVL.

The chain carries TRBV10-3 and TRBJ1-1; 10 nucleotides match TRBD1. This CDR3 is 15 amino acids long. J lost 4 bases, V lost 4 bases, and 6 bases had no gene match. Germline V CDR1 and CDR2: ENHRY, SYGVKD. In DNA form, the CDR3 reads TGTGCCATCAGTGGGGACAGGGGTTGGTTCACTGAAGCTTTCTTT. The encoded protein is CAISGDRGWFTEAFF.

The CDR3 coding sequence is TGTGCCAGCCTATCCGGGACTCAACCGAACACCGGGGAGCTGTTTTTT. Amino acid sequence: CASLSGTQPNTGELFF. The V and J genes are TRBV6-9 and TRBJ2-2, with D possibly TRBD2 on 6 matching bases. Per the germline V gene, CDR1 is MNHGY and CDR2 is SVAAGI. The ends were cut back, 8 bases at V and 0 bases at J, with 16 bases in the middle. The length of the CDR3 is 16 residues.

This sequence joins TRBV5-1 and TRBJ2-5; D perhaps matches TRBD1 (6 bases). The J call is uncertain, as TRBJ2-7 better fits the DNA end. The CDR3 length is 14 residues. The germline V gene encodes CDR1 SGHRS and CDR2 YFSETQ. The CDR3 loop is CASSKDSSSYEQYF. In DNA, the CDR3 is TGCGCCAGCAGCAAGGACAGTTCCTCCTACGAGCAGTACTTC.

The chain is built from TRBV4-3 and TRBJ2-7; the D gene is possibly TRBD2 (6 bases). The germline CDR1 and CDR2 sequences are LGHNA and YSLEER. This CDR3 spans 19 amino acids. Trimming shortened V by 1 base and J by 0 bases, and 22 bases separated the two germline ends. Here the CDR3 reads CASSQAIPHLSGASYEQYF. Written as DNA, the CDR3 is TGCGCCAGCAGCCAAGCGATCCCACACCTTAGCGGAGCCTCCTACGAGCAGTACTTC.

The genes are TRBV9 and TRBJ1-5; no reliable D call. This CDR3 comprises 15 residues. Trimming stripped 0 bases from V and 0 bases from J, with 7 bases between. From germline, CDR1 is SGDLS and CDR2 YYNGEE. CDR3 protein: CASSVGAVSNQPQHF. The CDR3, as DNA: TGTGCCAGCAGCGTAGGGGCAGTTAGCAATCAGCCCCAGCATTTT.

The V call is TRBV10-1, the J call TRBJ2-3; 13 bases are a match to TRBD2. The V gene's germline CDR1 is WNHNN and CDR2 SYGVQD (reference sequence). The CDR3 is made up of 18 amino acids. The V and J ends lost 2 bases and 5 bases, in that order; junction bases with no gene match: 10. The CDR3: CASSEAGGLAGRRDTQYF. CDR3 bases: TGCGCCAGCAGTGAGGCGGGGGGACTAGCGGGAAGGAGAGATACGCAGTATTTT.

This chain connects TRBV5-6 to TRBJ2-5, with 7 bases lining up with TRBD1. Germline V gene sequence: CDR1 SGHDT, CDR2 YYEEEE. V lost 3 bases to trimming and J lost 5 bases; unmatched junction nucleotides: 4. The CDR3 sequence is 13 residues long. CDR3 nucleotide sequence: TGTGCCAGCAGCTCGGGACAGAGGGAGACCCAGTACTTC. Translation gives CASSSGQRETQYF. Supplemented by reference TRBV5-6 and TRBJ2-5, the full variable domain reads DAGVTQSPTHLIKTRGQQVTLRCSPKSGHDTVSWYQQALGQGPQFIFQYYEEEERQRGNFPDRFSGHQFPNYSSELNVNALLLGDSALYLCASSSGQRETQYFGPGTRLLVL.

CDR3 sequence reads: CASSHAGADTQYF. The CDR3 bases are TGTGCCAGCAGCCACGCGGGAGCAGATACGCAGTATTTT. The chain uses TRBV11-2 and TRBJ2-3; 7 nucleotides agree with TRBD2. V shed 5 bases and J 4 bases; nucleotides not matched to a gene: 3. This CDR3 is 13 amino acids long. Looked up from germline, CDR1 is SGHAT and CDR2 is FQNNGV.

The J gene is TRBJ2-2, the V gene TRBV12-5; perhaps TRBD1 as D (6 bases). CDR1 and CDR2 from the germline V gene are LGHNT and FRNRAP. Between the trimmed V and J ends, which lost 1 base and 6 bases, there was a span of 24 bases. There are 19 residues in the CDR3. In nucleotides, the CDR3 is TGTGCTAGTGGTTTGGAAGCCCCGGGACATTCCTCTGCTGCCGGGGAGCTGTTTTTT. Its translation: CASGLEAPGHSSAAGELFF. The variable domain in full, completed from reference TRBV12-5 and TRBJ2-2, reads DARVTQTPRHKVTEMGQEVTMRCQPILGHNTVFWYRQTMMQGLELLAYFRNRAPLDDSGMPKDRFSAEMPDATLATLKIQPSEPRDSAVYFCASGLEAPGHSSAAGELFFGEGSRLTVL.

This clone was observed a few times. The rearrangement links TRBV27 to TRBJ2-7; TRBD2 matches at 12 bases. The V and J ends lost 5 bases and 6 bases, in that order; junction bases with no gene match: 8. Germline loops: CDR1 MNHEY, CDR2 SMNVEV (reference sequence). The CDR3 runs to 15 residues. CDR3 residues: CASSTLAGGPFEQYF. In nucleotides, the CDR3 is TGTGCCAGCAGTACCCTAGCGGGAGGGCCCTTCGAGCAGTACTTC.

The chain recombines TRBV2 with TRBJ1-1; the D gene is possibly TRBD1 (6 bases). Germline CDR1 SNHLY, CDR2 FYNNEI. The CDR3 has 15 residues. Trimming pared 0 bases from V and 6 bases from J, leaving 14 bases between. CDR3 DNA sequence: TGTGCCAGCAGTGAAGCGGGGGGGCTGATCCCTGAAGCTTTCTTT. Translating it yields CASSEAGGLIPEAFF.